This TCR beta chain was observed in a study of T cells after yellow fever vaccination. V gave up 3 bases and J gave up 7 bases, with 15 bases separating them. Germline V gene data show CDR1 as SGHTA and CDR2 as FQGNSA. The CDR3 totals 14 residues. This clonotype was counted only a few times. Its antigen is as yet unknown. Study results and caveats: Though it reached lower strength, the secondary response hit its peak faster, day 5 versus 15. The CD4 and CD8 compartments had a small share of their clonotypes in common.

TCR cDNA, made by 5'RACE template switching, carried an added universal primer site and UMIs. TCRdb called the 5' RACE reads again in MiXCR, with one record for every CDR3 protein. Counted here are hundreds of thousands of distinct CDR3 sequences, about 8.7% occurring once; the ten biggest clones make up approximately 18%. Sequenced here: PBMCs, sampled on the day of the first yellow fever vaccination. This sequence was found in a man aged 18 to 29 who received the YFV17D yellow fever vaccine. The chain couples TRBV7-2 to TRBJ1-2; D remains ambiguous. CDR3 amino acids: CASSFRPLGSGYTF. The DNA for the CDR3 is TGTGCCAGCAGCTTCAGGCCCCTCGGGAGTGGCTACACCTTC. Together with reference TRBV7-2 and TRBJ1-2, the CDR3 gives the full variable domain: GAGVSQSPSNKVTEKGKDVELRCDPISGHTALYWYRQSLGQGLEFLIYFQGNSAPDKSGLPSDRFSAERTGGSVSTLTIQRTQQEDSAVYLCASSFRPLGSGYTFGSGTRLTVV.